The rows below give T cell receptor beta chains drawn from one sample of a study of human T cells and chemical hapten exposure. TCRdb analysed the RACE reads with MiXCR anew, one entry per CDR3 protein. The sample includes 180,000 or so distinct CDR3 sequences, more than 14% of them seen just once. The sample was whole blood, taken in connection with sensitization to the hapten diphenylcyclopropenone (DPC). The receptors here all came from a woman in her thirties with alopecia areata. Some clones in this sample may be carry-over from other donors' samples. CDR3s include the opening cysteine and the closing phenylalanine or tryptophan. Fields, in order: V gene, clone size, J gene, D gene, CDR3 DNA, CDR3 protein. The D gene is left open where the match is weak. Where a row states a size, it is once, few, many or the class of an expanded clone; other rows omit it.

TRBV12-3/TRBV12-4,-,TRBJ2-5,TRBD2,TGTGCCAGCAGCCCCGGGACTAGCGGGGGGCCCGGGGAGACCCAGTACTTC,CASSPGTSGGPGETQYF
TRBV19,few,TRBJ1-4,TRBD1,TGTGCCAGTAGTTCCGGACAGGGGTACGCTAATGAAAAACTGTTTTTT,CASSSGQGYANEKLFF
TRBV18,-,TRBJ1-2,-,TGTGCCAGCTCTATCAAGGACAGTAACTATGGCTACACCTTC,CASSIKDSNYGYTF
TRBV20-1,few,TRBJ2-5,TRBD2,TGCAGTGCTAGAGTAGCGGGCTTACCCGCTGGAGAGACCCAGTACTTC,CSARVAGLPAGETQYF
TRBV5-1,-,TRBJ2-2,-,TGCGCCAGCAGGCCGAACACCGGGGAGCTGTTTTTT,CASRPNTGELFF
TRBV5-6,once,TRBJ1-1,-,TGTGCCAGCAGCTTGAGTGGGACGGATGAAGCTTTCTTT,CASSLSGTDEAFF
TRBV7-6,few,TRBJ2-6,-,TGTGCCAGCAGCTTAGAGTGGGCCAACGTCCTGACTTTC,CASSLEWANVLTF
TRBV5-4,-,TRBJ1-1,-,TGTGCCAGCAGCTTCGGTATAAACACTGAAGCTTTCTTT,CASSFGINTEAFF
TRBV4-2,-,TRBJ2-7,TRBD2,TGTGCCAGCAGCCAAGATGGGACTAGCGGGCGGAGCTGGGAAGCCTACGAGCAGTACTTC,CASSQDGTSGRSWEAYEQYF
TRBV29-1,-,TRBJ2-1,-,TGCAGCGTTGGCGAGAATGAGCAGTTCTTC,CSVGENEQFF
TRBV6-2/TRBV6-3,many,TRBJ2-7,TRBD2,TGTGCCATCAGAAAAGCGGGAGCCTCCTACGAGCAGTACTTC,CAIRKAGASYEQYF
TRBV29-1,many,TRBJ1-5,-,TGCAGCGTTGCCAGGGGAAGCAATCAGCCCCAGCATTTT,CSVARGSNQPQHF
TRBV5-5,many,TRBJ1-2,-,TGTGCCAGCAGCCCCGGACAGTCCTATGGCTACACCTTC,CASSPGQSYGYTF
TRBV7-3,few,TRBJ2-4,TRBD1,TGTGCCAGCAGCGTGGGACAGGAAAACATTCAGTACTTC,CASSVGQENIQYF
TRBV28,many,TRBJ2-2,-,TGTGCCGGAAAAACAGGAAACACCGGGGAGCTGTTTTTT,CAGKTGNTGELFF
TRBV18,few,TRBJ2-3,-,TGTGCCAGCTCACCATCAACTGTCACAGATACGCAGTATTTT,CASSPSTVTDTQYF
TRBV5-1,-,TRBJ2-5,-,TGCGCCAGCAGCACAGCCGGACAGCCCGGGGTAGAGACCCAGTACTTC,CASSTAGQPGVETQYF
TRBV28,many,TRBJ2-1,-,TGTGCCAGCAGTTTAAGGAGCCCGTCCTACAATGAGCAGTTCTTC,CASSLRSPSYNEQFF
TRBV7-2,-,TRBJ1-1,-,TGTGCCAGCAGCTTAGCGCATCCCGCCTCCGACGCTTTCTTT,CASSLAHPASDAFF
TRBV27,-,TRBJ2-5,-,TGTGCCAGCAGTTTATATAGGGCGGGGCAAGAGACCCAGTACTTC,CASSLYRAGQETQYF
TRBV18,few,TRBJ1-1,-,TGTGCCAGCTCACCATTGGAGGGATGGACTGAAGCTTTCTTT,CASSPLEGWTEAFF
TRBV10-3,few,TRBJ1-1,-,TGTGCCATCAGTGAGAGGGGGATGAACACTGAAGCTTTCTTT,CAISERGMNTEAFF
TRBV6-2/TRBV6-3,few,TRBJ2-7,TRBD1,TGTGCCAGCAGTCTGGGGACAGGGGTATACTACGAGCAGTACTTC,CASSLGTGVYYEQYF
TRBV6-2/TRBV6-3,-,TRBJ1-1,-,TGTGCCATCTCGAAAATCACCGGCGACACTGAAGCTTTCTTT,CAISKITGDTEAFF
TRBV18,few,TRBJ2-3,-,TGTGCCAGCTCTTCCTCTGGCACAGATACGCAGTATTTT,CASSSSGTDTQYF
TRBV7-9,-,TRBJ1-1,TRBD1,TGTGCCAGCAGCCCCGGGACAGTTGAAGCTTTCTTT,CASSPGTVEAFF